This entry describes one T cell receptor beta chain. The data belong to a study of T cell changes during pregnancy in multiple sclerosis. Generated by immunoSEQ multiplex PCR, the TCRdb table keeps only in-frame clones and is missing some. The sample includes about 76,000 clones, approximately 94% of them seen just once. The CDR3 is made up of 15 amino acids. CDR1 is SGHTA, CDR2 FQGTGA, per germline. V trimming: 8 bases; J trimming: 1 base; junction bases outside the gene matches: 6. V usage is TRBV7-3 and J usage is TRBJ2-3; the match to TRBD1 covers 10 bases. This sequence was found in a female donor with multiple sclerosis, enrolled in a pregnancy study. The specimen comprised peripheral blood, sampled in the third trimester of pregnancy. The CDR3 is CASGRGTGGTDTQYF. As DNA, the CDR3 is TGTGCCAGCGGCAGAGGGACAGGGGGCACAGATACGCAGTATTTT.